This TCR beta chain was profiled in a study of blood T cell repertoires in COVID-19. Study context: COVID-19 samples from acute and convalescent phases originated in the United States, Italy and Spain. T cells, B-cell-depleted T cells, or PBMCs provided the cDNA or gDNA that served as material.

The CDR3 length is 12 residues. Trimming shortened V by 7 bases and J by 8 bases, and 12 bases separated the two germline ends. In the original workflow: Amplification from reference gene primers served as the basis for estimated nucleated cell counts. Sequencing used immunoSEQ multiplex PCR; TCRdb keeps in-frame clones, though not all of them. That table is the source of V, J and clone size, and D and trimming were worked out from the DNA. The table shows 18,000 or so clones, with over 75% occurring only once. This chain uses TRBV12-3 or TRBV12-4 with TRBJ2-1; a weak D match, TRBD2 (6 bases). The specimen was peripheral blood. The origin of this receptor is a man in his forties or fifties with active COVID-19. The CDR3 region has the DNA TGTGCCAGCACCAAAGAGCGGGATGAGCAGTTCTTC. It specifies CASTKERDEQFF.